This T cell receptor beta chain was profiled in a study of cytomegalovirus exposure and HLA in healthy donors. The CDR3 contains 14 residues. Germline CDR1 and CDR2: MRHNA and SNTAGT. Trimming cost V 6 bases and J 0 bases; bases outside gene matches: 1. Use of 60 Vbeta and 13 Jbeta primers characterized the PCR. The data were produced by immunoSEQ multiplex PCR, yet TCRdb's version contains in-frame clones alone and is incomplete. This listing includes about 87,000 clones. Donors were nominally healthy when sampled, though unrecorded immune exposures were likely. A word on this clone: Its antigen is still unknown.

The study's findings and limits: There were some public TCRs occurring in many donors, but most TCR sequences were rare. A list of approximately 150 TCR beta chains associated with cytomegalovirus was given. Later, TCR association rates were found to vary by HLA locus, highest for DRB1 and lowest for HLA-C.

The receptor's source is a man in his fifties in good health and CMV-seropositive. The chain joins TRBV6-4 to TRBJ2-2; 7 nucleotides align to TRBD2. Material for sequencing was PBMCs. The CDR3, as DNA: TGTGCCAGCAGAGCGGGGTCGAACACCGGGGAGCTGTTTTTT. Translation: CASRAGSNTGELFF.